The present entry profiles one TCR beta chain with its context. Its antigen remains unknown. The CDR3 is 15 residues long. V was pared by 3 bases and J by 3 bases, with 15 bases between. The germline V gene has CDR1 LNHDA and CDR2 SQIVND (reference sequence). Primers: 60 Vbeta forward and 13 Jbeta reverse. TCRdb keeps only in-frame clones here, not all; method: immunoSEQ multiplex PCR. The sample consists of more than 95,000 clones, 80% of them appearing once. This sample stems from a study of cytomegalovirus exposure and HLA in healthy donors. Study-level findings and limits: Several of the most significant clusters appeared, in a later analysis, to be linked to common viral pathogens. Across donors, presence/absence analyses took sequencing depth to be roughly uniform. There were a few CMV-associated chains whose specificity for CMV antigens was confirmed in vitro. Prior analysis indicated that the majority of TCR beta V segments exhibited productivity approximately 90% or approximately 30% of the time.

Source material: PBMCs. The chain combines TRBV19 with TRBJ2-7; D is perhaps TRBD2 (5 bases). The receptor was isolated from a man aged 25 to 45 in good health and CMV-seropositive. This CDR3 is CASSISGKRNYEQYF. The CDR3 DNA is TGTGCCAGTAGTATTTCCGGGAAACGGAACTACGAGCAGTACTTC.